This T cell receptor beta chain was profiled in a study of blood T cells in healthy people across ages. Notes on the study in general: Age showed a roughly linear inverse relationship with TCR beta diversity per million T cells.

Every donor provided around 9.3 milliliters of peripheral blood. The authors isolated at least 6 million PBMCs per sample. The use of a sample-barcoded 5' primer and a J-beta primer mix characterized a second PCR of about 7 to 12 cycles. Each cDNA molecule was tagged by a template-switch adaptor that had 12 random nucleotides. TCRdb fed the 5' RACE reads into MiXCR, producing one record per CDR3 protein. The top ten clones hold around a sixth of a sample with over 600,000 distinct CDR3 sequences, around 50% of them seen once. In its sample, this clonotype was seen once. As yet, its antigen is unknown. One junction end disagrees with the germline gene, perhaps due to a read error. The sequence came from an elderly man in good health. Specimen: blood.

CDR3 nucleotide sequence: TGTACCAGCAGCCCCTCACGAAACGGGGCCTACGAGCAGTACTTC. It yields the protein CTSSPSRNGAYEQYF. The chain employs TRBV7-9 and TRBJ2-7, with a tentative D call TRBD2 (5 bases). The CDR3 is made up of 15 amino acids. Germline V gene lookup returns CDR1 SEHNR and CDR2 FQNEAQ (reference sequence).